This is a list of T cell receptor beta chains from one sample in a study of control samples from healthy donors and cancer patients. Assay: immunoSEQ multiplex PCR; the TCRdb copy retains only in-frame clones and omits some. The ten top clones account for less than 2.5%, within a sample of fewer than 200,000 clones. Material for sequencing was blood. The receptor set was obtained from a woman younger than 45 in good health. Both conserved end residues are part of each CDR3. The D gene is left open where the match is weak.

D gene: NA
J gene: TRBJ1-6
V gene: TRBV6-5
CDR3 protein: CASTISSYNSPLHF
CDR3 DNA: TGTGCCAGCACTATAAGCTCCTATAATTCACCCCTCCACTTT

D gene: NA
J gene: TRBJ1-1
V gene: TRBV4-2
CDR3 protein: CASSQDSGVTEAFF
CDR3 DNA: TGTGCCAGCAGCCAAGATTCTGGGGTCACTGAAGCTTTCTTT

D gene: TRBD2
J gene: TRBJ2-5
V gene: TRBV4-2
CDR3 protein: CASSSSMGSGEGGAQTQYF
CDR3 DNA: TGTGCCAGCAGCTCGTCGATGGGTAGCGGGGAGGGCGGTGCGCAGACCCAGTACTTC

D gene: TRBD1
J gene: TRBJ2-7
V gene: TRBV6-5
CDR3 protein: CALTGDTYEQYF
CDR3 DNA: TGTGCCCTTACAGGGGACACCTACGAGCAGTACTTC

D gene: NA
J gene: TRBJ2-3
V gene: TRBV28
CDR3 protein: CASSNRESGTDTQYF
CDR3 DNA: TGTGCCAGCAGTAACAGGGAAAGCGGCACAGATACGCAGTATTTT

D gene: TRBD1
J gene: TRBJ2-7
V gene: TRBV28
CDR3 protein: CASSLSGTGSHEQYF
CDR3 DNA: TGTGCCAGCAGTTTATCCGGGACAGGGTCCCACGAGCAGTACTTC

D gene: NA
J gene: TRBJ2-3
V gene: TRBV7-8
CDR3 protein: CASSREPGHEDTQYF
CDR3 DNA: TGTGCCAGCAGCCGTGAGCCGGGACATGAAGATACGCAGTATTTT

D gene: NA
J gene: TRBJ1-1
V gene: TRBV5-5
CDR3 protein: CASSLRSMEPNTEAFF
CDR3 DNA: TGTGCCAGCAGCTTGCGCAGTATGGAGCCGAACACTGAAGCTTTCTTT

D gene: NA
J gene: TRBJ1-1
V gene: TRBV28
CDR3 protein: CASSLGGRGTGTFF
CDR3 DNA: TGTGCCAGCAGTTTAGGGGGGAGGGGGACGGGAACTTTCTTT

D gene: TRBD1
J gene: TRBJ2-1
V gene: TRBV28
CDR3 protein: CASSLPGQGVYNEQFF
CDR3 DNA: TGTGCCAGCAGTTTACCGGGACAGGGTGTTTACAATGAGCAGTTCTTC

D gene: NA
J gene: TRBJ2-5
V gene: TRBV18
CDR3 protein: CASSPPGGKETQYF
CDR3 DNA: TGTGCCAGCTCACCACCGGGTGGGAAAGAGACCCAGTACTTC

D gene: NA
J gene: TRBJ1-3
V gene: TRBV6-1
CDR3 protein: CASSDEITGNTIYF
CDR3 DNA: TGTGCCAGCAGTGACGAAATCACCGGAAACACCATATATTTT

D gene: TRBD1
J gene: TRBJ1-2
V gene: TRBV19
CDR3 protein: CATRQGSALGDYGYTF
CDR3 DNA: TGTGCCACCCGACAGGGCAGTGCCTTAGGAGACTATGGCTACACCTTC

D gene: TRBD2
J gene: TRBJ2-7
V gene: TRBV4-3
CDR3 protein: CASSENLAGGEAEQYF
CDR3 DNA: TGCGCCAGCAGCGAGAATCTAGCGGGGGGGGAAGCCGAGCAGTACTTC